Described below is a single TCR beta chain sequence and its context. Its antigen is as yet unknown. A multiplex PCR was run with 60 Vbeta primers and 13 Jbeta primers. Produced via immunoSEQ multiplex PCR; TCRdb's table is partial and in-frame only. The sample has more than 100,000 clones, over 70% seen once. These data are taken from a study of cytomegalovirus exposure and HLA in healthy donors. Study-wide findings and caveats: Later analysis demonstrated an association between a missense DCLRE1C variant and TCR beta V- and J-gene trimming. With high specificity and sensitivity, the classifier reportedly diagnosed cytomegalovirus status. Later analysis showed TCR association rates varying by HLA locus, highest for DRB1 and lowest for HLA-C. In vitro confirmation showed three CMV-associated chains to be CMV antigen specific.

Input material: PBMCs. This receptor was taken from a woman aged 40 to 50 in good health and CMV-seronegative.

DNA of the CDR3: TGTGCCAGCAGGCAACAGGGTAGAGACGGGGAGCTGTTTTTT. It yields the protein CASRQQGRDGELFF. The chain recombines TRBV11-3 with TRBJ2-2; maybe TRBD1 (6 bases). The V gene's germline CDR1 is SGHNT and CDR2 YENEEA. V dropped 6 bases and J dropped 7 bases, with 15 bases sitting between them. The CDR3 loop spans 14 amino acids.